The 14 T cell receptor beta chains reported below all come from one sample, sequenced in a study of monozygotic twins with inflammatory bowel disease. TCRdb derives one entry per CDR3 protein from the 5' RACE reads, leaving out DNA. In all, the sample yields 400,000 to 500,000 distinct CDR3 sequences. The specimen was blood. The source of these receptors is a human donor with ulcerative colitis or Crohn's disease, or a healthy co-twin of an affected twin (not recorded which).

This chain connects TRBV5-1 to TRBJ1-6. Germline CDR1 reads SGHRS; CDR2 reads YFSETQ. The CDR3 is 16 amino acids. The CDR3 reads CASSLAAGNDNSPLHF.

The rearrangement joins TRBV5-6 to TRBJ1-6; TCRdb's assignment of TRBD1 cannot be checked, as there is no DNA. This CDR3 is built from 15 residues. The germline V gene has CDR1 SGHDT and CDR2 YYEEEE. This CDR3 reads CASRGQGAGNSPLHF. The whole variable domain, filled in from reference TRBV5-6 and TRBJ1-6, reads DAGVTQSPTHLIKTRGQQVTLRCSPKSGHDTVSWYQQALGQGPQFIFQYYEEEERQRGNFPDRFSGHQFPNYSSELNVNALLLGDSALYLCASRGQGAGNSPLHFGNGTRLTVT.

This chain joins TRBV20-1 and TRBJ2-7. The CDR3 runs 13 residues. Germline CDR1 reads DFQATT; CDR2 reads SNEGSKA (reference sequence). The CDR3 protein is CSARGTGAHEQYF.

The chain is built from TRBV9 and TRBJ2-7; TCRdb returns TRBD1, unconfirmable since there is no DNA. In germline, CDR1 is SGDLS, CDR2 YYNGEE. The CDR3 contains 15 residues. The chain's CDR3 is CASSETGQGVYEQYF.

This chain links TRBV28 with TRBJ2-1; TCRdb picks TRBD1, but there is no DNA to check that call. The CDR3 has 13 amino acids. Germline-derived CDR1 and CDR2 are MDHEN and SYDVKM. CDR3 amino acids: CASSADSNNEQFF.

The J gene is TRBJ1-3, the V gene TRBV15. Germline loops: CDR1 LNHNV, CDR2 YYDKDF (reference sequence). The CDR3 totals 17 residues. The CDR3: CATSRKGRIFSGNTIYF.

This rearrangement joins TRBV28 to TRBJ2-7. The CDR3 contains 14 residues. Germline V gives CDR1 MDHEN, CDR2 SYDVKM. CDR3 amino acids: CASSPFGVVNEQYF. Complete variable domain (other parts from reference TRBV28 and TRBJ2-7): DVKVTQSSRYLVKRTGEKVFLECVQDMDHENMFWYRQDPGLGLRLIYFSYDVKMKEKGDIPEGYSVSREKKERFSLILESASTNQTSMYLCASSPFGVVNEQYFGPGTRLTVT.

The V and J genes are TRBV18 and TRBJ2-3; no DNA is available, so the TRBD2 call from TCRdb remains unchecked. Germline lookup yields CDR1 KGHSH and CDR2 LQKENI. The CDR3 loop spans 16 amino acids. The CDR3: CASSPQSLAGTDTQYF.

The CDR3 loop is CASSSLGYNEQFF. V is TRBV7-3 and J is TRBJ2-1. CDR1 SGHTA and CDR2 FQGTGA come from the germline V gene. This CDR3 spans 13 amino acids.

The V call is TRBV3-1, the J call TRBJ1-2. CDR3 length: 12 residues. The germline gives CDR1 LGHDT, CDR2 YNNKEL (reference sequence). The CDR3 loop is CASSQERLGYTF.

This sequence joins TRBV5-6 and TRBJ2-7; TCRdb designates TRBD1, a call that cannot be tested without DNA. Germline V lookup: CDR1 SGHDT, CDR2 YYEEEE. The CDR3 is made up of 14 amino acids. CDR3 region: CASTRDRGRGEQYF.

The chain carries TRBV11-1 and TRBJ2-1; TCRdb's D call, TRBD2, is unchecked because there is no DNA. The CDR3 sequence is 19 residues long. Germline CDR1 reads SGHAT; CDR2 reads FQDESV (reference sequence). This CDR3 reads CASSSTGLAMRPSYNEQFF.

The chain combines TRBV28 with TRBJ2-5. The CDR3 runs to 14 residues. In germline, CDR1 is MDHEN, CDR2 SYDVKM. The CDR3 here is CASSSQAERETQYF.

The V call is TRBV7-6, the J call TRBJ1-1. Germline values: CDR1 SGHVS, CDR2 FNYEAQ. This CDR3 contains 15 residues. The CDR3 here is CASSEYSRSNTEAFF.